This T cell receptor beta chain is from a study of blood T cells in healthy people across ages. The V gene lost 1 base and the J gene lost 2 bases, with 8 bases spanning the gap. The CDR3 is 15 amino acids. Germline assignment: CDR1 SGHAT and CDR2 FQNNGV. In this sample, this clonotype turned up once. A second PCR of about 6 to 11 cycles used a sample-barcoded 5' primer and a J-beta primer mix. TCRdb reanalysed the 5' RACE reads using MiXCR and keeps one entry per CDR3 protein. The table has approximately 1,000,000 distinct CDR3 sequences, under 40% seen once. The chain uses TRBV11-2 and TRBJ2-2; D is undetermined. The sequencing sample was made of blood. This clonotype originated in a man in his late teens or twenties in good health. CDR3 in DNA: TGTGCCAGCAGCTTAGCAATGTCTAACACCGGGGAGCTGTTTTTT. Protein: CASSLAMSNTGELFF.